Presented here are 25 T cell receptor beta chains from one specimen sequenced in a study of blood T cell repertoires in COVID-19. The data were produced by immunoSEQ multiplex PCR, yet TCRdb's version contains in-frame clones alone and is incomplete. The data contain approximately 230,000 clones, approximately 90% of them singletons. Input material: PBMCs or T cells enriched from blood (not recorded which). These receptors all come from a man between 18 and 29 years old who had recovered from COVID-19.

The chain employs TRBV24-1 and TRBJ2-2; D possibly corresponds to TRBD1 (5 bases). CDR1 and CDR2 from the germline V gene are KGHDR and SFDVKD. This CDR3 has 15 residues. The V end was cut by 4 bases, the J end by 7 bases, with 15 bases between. CDR3 DNA sequence: TGTGCCACCAGTGACCCTGGTCAGGGCGTCGGGGAGCTGTTTTTT. It codes for CATSDPGQGVGELFF.

V gene TRBV5-1 combines with J gene TRBJ1-2; possible D gene TRBD1, 5 bases. The length of the CDR3 is 13 residues. V dropped 2 bases and J dropped 5 bases, with 10 bases sitting between them. Germline V lookup: CDR1 SGHRS, CDR2 YFSETQ. DNA of the CDR3: TGCGCCAGCAGCTTTGAGCAGGGATATGGCTACACCTTC. This codes for CASSFEQGYGYTF.

This clone was seen a handful of times. The V and J genes are TRBV11-2 and TRBJ1-3; D gene ambiguous. This CDR3 is built from 16 residues. V lost 2 bases to trimming and J lost 0 bases, with 11 bases between them. In germline, CDR1 is SGHAT, CDR2 FQNNGV. CDR3 loop: CASSLRGGSSGNTIYF. The CDR3, as DNA: TGTGCCAGCAGCTTACGAGGTGGTAGCTCTGGAAACACCATATATTTT. Variable domain in full (rest from reference TRBV11-2 and TRBJ1-3): EAGVAQSPRYKIIEKRQSVAFWCNPISGHATLYWYQQILGQGPKLLIQFQNNGVVDDSQLPKDRFSAERLKGVDSTLKIQPAKLEDSAVYLCASSLRGGSSGNTIYFGEGSWLTVV.

The chain has TRBV3-1 (or the pseudogene TRBV3-2) and TRBJ2-5; tentative D call: TRBD1 (5 bases). V shed 4 bases and J shed 2 bases, with 20 bases lying between them. Germline CDR1 and CDR2: LGHDT and YNNKEL (reference sequence). The CDR3 is 17 amino acids. CDR3 residues: CASSPLDSLIQQETQYF. CDR3 sequence (DNA): TGTGCCAGCAGCCCCCTTGACAGCCTGATCCAGCAAGAGACCCAGTACTTC.

The chain uses TRBV4-2 and TRBJ2-3; 13 bases map to TRBD2. With V trimmed by 1 base and J by 5 bases, 3 bases remained unmatched. The CDR3 extends over 16 amino acids. Germline assignment: CDR1 LGHNA and CDR2 YNFKEQ. The CDR3, as DNA: TGTGCCAGCAGCCAAGTACTAGCGGGAGGGGTAGATACGCAGTATTTT. This sequence encodes CASSQVLAGGVDTQYF.

J is TRBJ1-3 and V is TRBV6-5; TRBD1 might be the D (5 bases). Trimming removed 2 bases from V and 4 bases from J, with 15 bases in between. The CDR3 runs to 16 residues. Germline CDR1 is MNHEY and CDR2 is SVGAGI. CDR3 nucleotides: TGTGCCAGCAGTTACCTACTCTTCGGGGGAGGAAACACCATATATTTT. It codes for CASSYLLFGGGNTIYF.

V usage is TRBV6-5 and J usage is TRBJ2-5; 10 bases line up with TRBD1. CDR1 is MNHEY and CDR2 is SVGAGI in the germline V gene. The ends lost 6 bases at V and 5 bases at J; junction bases unmatched: 9. The CDR3 loop spans 15 amino acids. CDR3 sequence reads: CASRSGTGVRETQYF. The CDR3 nucleotides read TGTGCCAGCAGGTCCGGGACAGGGGTCCGGGAGACCCAGTACTTC.

V usage is TRBV7-8 and J usage is TRBJ1-1; D remains ambiguous. This CDR3 comprises 17 residues. CDR1 and CDR2 from the germline V gene are SGHVS and FQNEAQ. V dropped 3 bases and J dropped 0 bases, with 17 bases sitting between them. DNA of the CDR3: TGTGCCAGCAGCTTGCCGCTGTTAGGGAGAATGAACACTGAAGCTTTCTTT. It yields the protein CASSLPLLGRMNTEAFF.

This sequence joins TRBV6-2 or TRBV6-3 and TRBJ1-4; TRBD1 is a possible D gene (5 bases). The CDR3 contains 16 residues. Per germline, CDR1 MNHEY and CDR2 SVGEGT. Trimming pared 5 bases from V and 1 base from J, leaving 14 bases between. As DNA, the CDR3 is TGTGCCAGCAGTCGGGCCTCAGGGCGAACTAATGAAAAACTGTTTTTT. Protein sequence: CASSRASGRTNEKLFF.

V and J are TRBV29-1 and TRBJ2-5; no clear D gene. V dropped 4 bases and J dropped 2 bases, with 11 bases sitting between them. The CDR3 length is 13 residues. Per germline, CDR1 SQVTM and CDR2 ANQGSEA. CDR3 nucleotide sequence: TGCAGCGTTGTTCGTCAGATACAAGAGACCCAGTACTTC. It translates to CSVVRQIQETQYF.

The CDR3 DNA follows: TGTGCCAGCAGCCAAGATGGGACAGGCTACACCTTC. This gives the protein CASSQDGTGYTF. The chain recombines TRBV3-1 (or the pseudogene TRBV3-2) with TRBJ1-2; a weak D match, TRBD1 (6 bases). Looked up from germline, CDR1 is LGHDT and CDR2 is YNNKEL (reference sequence). This CDR3 spans 12 amino acids. The ends were cut back, 0 bases at V and 8 bases at J, with 7 bases in the middle.

The CDR3 loop is CASSPELALYNEQFF. CDR3 nucleotide sequence: TGTGCCAGCAGCCCAGAACTAGCCCTCTACAATGAGCAGTTCTTC. The chain links TRBV3-1 (or the pseudogene TRBV3-2) to TRBJ2-1, with a weak D call TRBD2 (6 bases). Trimming pared 4 bases from V and 3 bases from J, leaving 13 bases between. Germline assignment: CDR1 LGHDT and CDR2 YNNKEL (reference sequence). The CDR3 has 15 residues.

The V and J genes are TRBV9 and TRBJ1-2; 9 bases fit TRBD1. With V trimmed by 3 bases and J by 2 bases, 8 bases remained unmatched. CDR1 and CDR2 (germline): SGDLS, YYNGEE. The CDR3 totals 16 residues. CDR3 sequence (DNA): TGTGCCAGCAGCGCCGGTCCCGGGACAGGGAACTATGGCTACACCTTC. Its protein product is CASSAGPGTGNYGYTF.

The chain is built from TRBV6-5 and TRBJ1-1; 10 bases line up with TRBD1. The CDR3 has 14 amino acids. J was trimmed by 7 bases and V by 6 bases; bases with no gene match: 8. CDR1 is MNHEY and CDR2 is SVGAGI in the germline V gene. The CDR3 is CASSHRQGASEAFF. The CDR3 bases are TGTGCCAGCAGCCATCGACAGGGGGCCAGTGAAGCTTTCTTT.

The genes are TRBV5-4 and TRBJ2-1, with 15 bases identical to TRBD2. V lost 2 bases and J lost 7; bases outside the gene matches: 7. Per the germline V gene, CDR1 is SGHNT and CDR2 is YYREEE (reference sequence). This CDR3 has 17 amino acids. The CDR3 DNA reads as TGTGCCAGCAGCTTTCGGAGGACTAGCGGGAGGGGAAATGAGCAGTTCTTC. Translation gives CASSFRRTSGRGNEQFF.

The genes are TRBV6-4 and TRBJ2-2; D uncertain. Germline V lookup: CDR1 MRHNA, CDR2 SNTAGT. The length of the CDR3 is 15 residues. Trimming removed 4 bases from V and 3 bases from J, with 12 bases in between. This CDR3 reads CASSVQPFYTGELFF. The CDR3 coding sequence is TGTGCCAGCAGTGTACAACCCTTTTACACCGGGGAGCTGTTTTTT.

The rearrangement uses TRBV4-2 and TRBJ1-1; 11 nucleotides match TRBD1. The germline V gene has CDR1 LGHNA and CDR2 YNFKEQ. The CDR3 covers 15 residues. J gave up 0 bases and V 7 bases, and 4 bases lay outside the gene matches. In DNA form, the CDR3 reads TGTGCCAGCACTGGGACAGGGGGAGTGAACACTGAAGCTTTCTTT. It yields the protein CASTGTGGVNTEAFF.

The rearrangement links TRBV4-1 to TRBJ1-3; 9 bases agree with TRBD1. Germline-derived CDR1 and CDR2 are MGHRA and YSYEKL. CDR3 length: 15 amino acids. The trim removed 4 bases at V and 2 bases at J, leaving 3 bases unmatched. Written as DNA, the CDR3 is TGCGCCAGCAGCCCTGGGACAGGGACTGGAAACACCATATATTTT. Its translation is CASSPGTGTGNTIYF.

This clone was observed a single time. The gene calls are TRBV2 and TRBJ2-7; D possibly corresponds to TRBD2 (5 bases). The CDR3 consists of 12 residues. V was pared by 8 bases and J by 0 bases, with 8 bases between. Germline assignment: CDR1 SNHLY and CDR2 FYNNEI. CDR3 protein: CASQDSSYEQYF. The CDR3 DNA reads TGTGCCAGCCAGGACTCCTCCTACGAGCAGTACTTC.

This sequence joins TRBV27 and TRBJ2-7, with TRBD2 matching over 13 bases. Looked up from germline, CDR1 is MNHEY and CDR2 is SMNVEV (reference sequence). The CDR3 totals 16 residues. V was pared by 7 bases and J by 3 bases, with 9 bases of the junction left unmatched. CDR3 bases: TGTGCCAGCAAGAGGACTAGCGGGAGTTGGGGCTACGAGCAGTACTTC. Translation: CASKRTSGSWGYEQYF.

The chain has TRBV7-9 and TRBJ2-2, with a tentative D call TRBD2 (6 bases). Germline V lookup: CDR1 SEHNR, CDR2 FQNEAQ (reference sequence). The CDR3 loop spans 16 amino acids. V dropped 4 bases and J dropped 1 base, with 13 bases sitting between them. The CDR3 region is CASSSDGSGNTGELFF. CDR3 nucleotides: TGTGCCAGCAGCTCCGACGGTAGCGGGAACACCGGGGAGCTGTTTTTT.

The chain has TRBV24-1 and TRBJ2-2, with D unclear. Between the trimmed V and J ends, which lost 4 bases and 2 bases, there was a span of 16 bases. The CDR3 has 17 residues. Germline V gene sequence: CDR1 KGHDR, CDR2 SFDVKD. CDR3 nucleotides: TGTGCCACCAGTGAGGCCGGCCGAACTAAAAACACCGGGGAGCTGTTTTTT. This encodes CATSEAGRTKNTGELFF.

The rearrangement links TRBV7-9 to TRBJ2-5; 9 bases agree with TRBD1. Losses at the gene ends were 5 bases for V and 4 bases for J; bases not matched to a gene: 2. The CDR3 is made up of 13 amino acids. Germline CDR1 and CDR2: SEHNR and FQNEAQ (reference sequence). The CDR3 loop reads CASSQQGAETQYF. DNA of the CDR3: TGTGCCAGCAGCCAACAGGGGGCAGAGACCCAGTACTTC.

The chain links TRBV5-4 to TRBJ2-7; D not resolved. Germline V gene data show CDR1 as SGHNT and CDR2 as YYREEE (reference sequence). Trimming removed 4 bases at V and 3 bases at J, with 8 bases between. The CDR3 covers 12 residues. The CDR3 DNA is TGTGCCAGCAGCGTCGACAACTACGAGCAGTACTTC. Translating gives CASSVDNYEQYF.

The chain is built from TRBV20-1 and TRBJ1-1; the D is unclear. Trimming pared 3 bases from V and 0 bases from J, leaving 8 bases between. CDR3 length equals 13 residues. In germline, CDR1 is DFQATT, CDR2 SNEGSKA (reference sequence). The CDR3 sequence: CSASVYMNTEAFF. The CDR3 region has the DNA TGCAGTGCTAGTGTCTATATGAACACTGAAGCTTTCTTT.